The clone carrying this T cell receptor (beta chain) has only one observation. Its antigen is unknown. These data come from a study of shared clonotypes between healthy human individuals. Study-level findings and limits: Represented genetic and exposure-history diversity was restricted by having few donors.

The run depth of the assay was deep. Libraries were prepared by immunoSEQ multiplex PCR; TCRdb keeps only in-frame clonotypes and omits some of them. The profile shows fewer than 600,000 clones, about four fifths of them singletons. This TCR came from a woman between 40 and 50 years old in good health. Some clones in this sample may be carry-over from other donors' samples. What was sequenced was PBMCs.

The CDR3 loop is CASSARRVTPSYEQYF. CDR3 nucleotides: TGTGCCAGCAGCGCCAGGCGGGTCACCCCCTCCTACGAGCAGTACTTC. The rearrangement links TRBV7-2 to TRBJ2-7; tentatively, D is TRBD2 (5 bases). The CDR3 is 16 residues long. The V and J ends lost 5 bases and 0 bases respectively, with 17 bases between them. Germline CDR1 is SGHTA and CDR2 is FQGNSA.